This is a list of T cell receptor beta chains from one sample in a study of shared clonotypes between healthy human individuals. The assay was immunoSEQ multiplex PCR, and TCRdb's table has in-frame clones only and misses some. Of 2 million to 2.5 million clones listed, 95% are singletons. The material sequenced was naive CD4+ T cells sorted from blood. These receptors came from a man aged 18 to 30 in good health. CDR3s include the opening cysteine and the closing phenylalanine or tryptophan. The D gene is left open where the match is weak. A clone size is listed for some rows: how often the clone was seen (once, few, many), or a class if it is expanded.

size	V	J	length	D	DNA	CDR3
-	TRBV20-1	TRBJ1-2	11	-	TGCAGTGCTAAACAGGGTTTTGGCTACACCTTC	CSAKQGFGYTF
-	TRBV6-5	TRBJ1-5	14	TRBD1	TGTGCCAGCAGCCACAGGGGACAATCATTGCCCCAGCATTTT	CASSHRGQSLPQHF
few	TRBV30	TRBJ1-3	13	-	TGTGCCTGGAGTGTGACAGGAGGAAACACCATATATTTT	CAWSVTGGNTIYF
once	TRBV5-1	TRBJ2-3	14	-	TGCGCCAGCAGCACCGGGCGAAAGACAGATACGCAGTATTTT	CASSTGRKTDTQYF
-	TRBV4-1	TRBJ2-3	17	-	TGCGCCAGCAGCCAAGATCTCCCTGGGGCGCCCACAGATACGCAGTATTTT	CASSQDLPGAPTDTQYF
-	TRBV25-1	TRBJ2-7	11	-	TGTGCCAGCAGTGAGAGGTACGAGCAGTACTTC	CASSERYEQYF
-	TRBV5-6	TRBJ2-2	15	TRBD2	TGTGCCAGCAGCCCTAGACTAGCAGACACCGGGGAGCTGTTTTTT	CASSPRLADTGELFF
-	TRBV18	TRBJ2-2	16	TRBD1	TGTGCCAGCTCAGGAACGACAGGGACGAACACCGGGGAGCTGTTTTTT	CASSGTTGTNTGELFF
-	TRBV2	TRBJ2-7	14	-	TGTGCCAGCAGTGACATTGGGGGGCAAGGGGAGCAGTACTTC	CASSDIGGQGEQYF
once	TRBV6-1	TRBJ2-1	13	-	TGTGCCAGCACCCTGGACTCCTCTGGTGAGCAGTTCTTC	CASTLDSSGEQFF
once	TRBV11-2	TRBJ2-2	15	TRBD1	TGTGCCAGCAGCTTAGGGACAGGGGGCCCCGGGGAGCTGTTTTTT	CASSLGTGGPGELFF
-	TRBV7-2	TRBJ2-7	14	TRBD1	TGTGCCAGCAGTTGGGCAGGGGGACCCTACGAGCAGTACTTC	CASSWAGGPYEQYF
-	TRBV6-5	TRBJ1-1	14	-	TGTGCCAGCAGCCTTGAGTCGGGGAGCACTGAAGCTTTCTTT	CASSLESGSTEAFF
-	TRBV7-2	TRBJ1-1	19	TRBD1	TGTGCCAGCAGCTTAGCCCACCCGGGACAGGGAGCGAAGAACACTGAAGCTTTCTTT	CASSLAHPGQGAKNTEAFF
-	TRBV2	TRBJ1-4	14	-	TGTGCCAGCAGTCCCGGGACGAACAATGAAAAACTGTTTTTT	CASSPGTNNEKLFF
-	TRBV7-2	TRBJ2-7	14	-	TGTGCCAGCAGCCCCCACGGGACACCAAACGAGCAGTACTTC	CASSPHGTPNEQYF
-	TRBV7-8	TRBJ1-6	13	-	TGTGCCACACGGGATCCAGGGCGGTCACCCCTCCACTTT	CATRDPGRSPLHF
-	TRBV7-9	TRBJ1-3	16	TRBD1	TGTGCCAGCAGCTTAGAACAGGGGATATGGTCGAACACCATATATTTT	CASSLEQGIWSNTIYF
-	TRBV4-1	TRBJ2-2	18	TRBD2	TGCGCCAGCAGCCAGGGAGTCCGACTAGCGGGATTCACCGGGGAGCTGTTTTTT	CASSQGVRLAGFTGELFF
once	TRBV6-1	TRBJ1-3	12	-	TGTGCCAGCATGTCCTCTGGAAACACCATATATTTT	CASMSSGNTIYF
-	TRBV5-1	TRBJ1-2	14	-	TGCGCCAGCAGTCTGGCTAGGGGTATAGAGGGCTACACCTTC	CASSLARGIEGYTF
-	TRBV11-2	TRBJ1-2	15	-	TGTGCCAGCAGCCCGCTCCAGGGTAAAGTGGGTGGCTACACCTTC	CASSPLQGKVGGYTF
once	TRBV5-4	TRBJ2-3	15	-	TGTGCCAGCAGCTTGGGCGCCGGCTCAACAGATACGCAGTATTTT	CASSLGAGSTDTQYF
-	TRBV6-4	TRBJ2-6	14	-	TGTGCCAGCAGCAGAAGCTCTGGGGCCAACGTCCTGACTTTC	CASSRSSGANVLTF
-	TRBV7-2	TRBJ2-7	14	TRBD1	TGTGCCAGCAGCCGGAGACAGGGGGCAGGCGAGCAGTACTTC	CASSRRQGAGEQYF
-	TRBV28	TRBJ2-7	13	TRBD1	TGTGCCAGCAACCAGGGACAGTCCTACGAGCAGTACTTC	CASNQGQSYEQYF
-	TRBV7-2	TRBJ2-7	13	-	TGTGCCAGCAGCTTAGGCGGGTCCCGCGAGCAGTACTTC	CASSLGGSREQYF
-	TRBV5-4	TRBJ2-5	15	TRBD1	TGTGCCAGCAGCTCGCCCACAGGGGGCAGGGAGACCCAGTACTTC	CASSSPTGGRETQYF
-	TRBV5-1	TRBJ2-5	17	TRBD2	TGCGCCAGCCAGCGGCGGGCAGCGGGGGGGCACATAGAGACCCAGTACTTC	CASQRRAAGGHIETQYF
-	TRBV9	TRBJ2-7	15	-	TGTGCCAGCAGCCCCCAGTCGGGGGTCTCCTACGAGCAGTACTTC	CASSPQSGVSYEQYF
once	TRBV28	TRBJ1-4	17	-	TGTGCCAGCAGCACTCCGCCGGGGGGGGCCACTAATGAAAAACTGTTTTTT	CASSTPPGGATNEKLFF
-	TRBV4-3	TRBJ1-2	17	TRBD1	TGCGCCAGCAGCCAAGGGGCGACAGGGTCGTTGGGCTATGGCTACACCTTC	CASSQGATGSLGYGYTF
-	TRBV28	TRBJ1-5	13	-	TGTGCCAGCAGTTTAGAAGGCAAACAGCCCCAGCATTTT	CASSLEGKQPQHF
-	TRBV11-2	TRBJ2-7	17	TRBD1	TGTGCCAGCAGCCGACGGGCGAAGACAGGGACCACCTACGAGCAGTACTTC	CASSRRAKTGTTYEQYF
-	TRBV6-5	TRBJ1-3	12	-	TGTGCCAGCAGTTACTATGGGGACACCATATATTTT	CASSYYGDTIYF
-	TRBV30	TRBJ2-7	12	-	TGTGCCGGCTCAGGGTCGACCTACGAGCAGTACTTC	CAGSGSTYEQYF
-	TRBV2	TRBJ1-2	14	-	TGTGCCAGTCCCAAAGGGAGGGAGGGCTATGGCTACACCTTC	CASPKGREGYGYTF
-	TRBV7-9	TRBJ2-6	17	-	TGTGCCAGCAGCTTAGGGCCGAGGGGTTCTGGGGCCAACGTCCTGACTTTC	CASSLGPRGSGANVLTF
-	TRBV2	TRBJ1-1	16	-	TGTGCCAGCAGTGAGGGTAGGGGAGCCATGAACACTGAAGCTTTCTTT	CASSEGRGAMNTEAFF
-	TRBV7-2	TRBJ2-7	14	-	TGTGCCAGCAGCTTAAGGGGCCGAGGTAGGGAGCAGTACTTC	CASSLRGRGREQYF
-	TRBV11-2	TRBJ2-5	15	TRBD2	TGTGCCAGCAGCAATCTAGCGGGGGGGCGAGAGACCCAGTACTTC	CASSNLAGGRETQYF
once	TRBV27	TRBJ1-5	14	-	TGTGCCAGCAGCAACTTTCAGGGAGATCAGCCCCAGCATTTT	CASSNFQGDQPQHF
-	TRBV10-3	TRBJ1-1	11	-	TGTGCCATCAGTGGGGGTACTGAAGCTTTCTTT	CAISGGTEAFF
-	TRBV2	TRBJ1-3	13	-	TGTGCCAGCAGGGACCTTGGGGAAAACACCATATATTTT	CASRDLGENTIYF
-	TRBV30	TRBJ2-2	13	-	TGTGCCTGGAGTGGATGGGATTCCGGGGAGCTGTTTTTT	CAWSGWDSGELFF
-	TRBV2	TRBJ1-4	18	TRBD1	TGTGCCAGCAGTCGGGACAGGTTTTTTGAACTAACTAATGAAAAACTGTTTTTT	CASSRDRFFELTNEKLFF
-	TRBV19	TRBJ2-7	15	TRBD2	TGTGCCAGTAGTACAGGACTAGTCGGCTCCTACGAGCAGTACTTC	CASSTGLVGSYEQYF
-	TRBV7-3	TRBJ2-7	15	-	TGTGCCAGCAGCCTCCCCCGGGACCCTTCCTACGAGCAGTACTTC	CASSLPRDPSYEQYF
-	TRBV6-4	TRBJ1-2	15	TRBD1	TGTGCCAGCAGTGAAACACCGGGACAGAACTATGGCTACACCTTC	CASSETPGQNYGYTF
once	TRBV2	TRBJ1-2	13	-	TGTGCCAGCAGTGAAGGTTCAGTGTATGGCTACACCTTC	CASSEGSVYGYTF
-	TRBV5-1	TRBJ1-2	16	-	TGCGCCAGCAGCTTGGAAAGGGCCGATAGTAACTATGGCTACACCTTC	CASSLERADSNYGYTF
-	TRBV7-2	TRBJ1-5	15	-	TGTGCCAGCAGCCGATGGGGGGACACCAATCAGCCCCAGCATTTT	CASSRWGDTNQPQHF
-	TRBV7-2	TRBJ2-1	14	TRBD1	TGTGCCAGCAGCCGTCGGGACAGATACAATGAGCAGTTCTTC	CASSRRDRYNEQFF
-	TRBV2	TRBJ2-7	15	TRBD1	TGTGCCAGCAGGGCCCCCCGGGACAGGATCTACGAGCAGTACTTC	CASRAPRDRIYEQYF
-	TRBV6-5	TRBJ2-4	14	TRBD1	TGTGCCAGCAGCTCCGGGACAGGGGGCTTCATTCAGTACTTC	CASSSGTGGFIQYF
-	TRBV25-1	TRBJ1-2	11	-	TGTGCCAGCAGTCGTGGGGGTGGCTACACCTTC	CASSRGGGYTF